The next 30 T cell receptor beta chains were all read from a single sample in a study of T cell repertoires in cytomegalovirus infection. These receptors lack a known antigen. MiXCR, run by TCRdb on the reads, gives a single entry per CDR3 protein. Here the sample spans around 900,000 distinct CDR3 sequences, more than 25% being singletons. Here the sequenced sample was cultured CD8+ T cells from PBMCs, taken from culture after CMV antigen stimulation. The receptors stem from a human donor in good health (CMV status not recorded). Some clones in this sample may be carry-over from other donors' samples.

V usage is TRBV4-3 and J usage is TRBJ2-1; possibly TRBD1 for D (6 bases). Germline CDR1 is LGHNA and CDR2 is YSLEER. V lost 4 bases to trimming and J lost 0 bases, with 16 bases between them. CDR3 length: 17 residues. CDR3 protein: CASSPVFGTISYNEQFF. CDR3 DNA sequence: TGCGCCAGCAGCCCAGTTTTTGGGACAATCTCCTACAATGAGCAGTTCTTC.

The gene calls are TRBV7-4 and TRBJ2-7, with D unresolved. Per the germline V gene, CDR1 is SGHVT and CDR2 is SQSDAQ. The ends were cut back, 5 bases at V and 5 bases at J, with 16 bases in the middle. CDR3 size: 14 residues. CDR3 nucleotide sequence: TGTGCCAGCAGCCCCGACACGTTCGGCGACGAGCAGTACTTC. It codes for CASSPDTFGDEQYF.

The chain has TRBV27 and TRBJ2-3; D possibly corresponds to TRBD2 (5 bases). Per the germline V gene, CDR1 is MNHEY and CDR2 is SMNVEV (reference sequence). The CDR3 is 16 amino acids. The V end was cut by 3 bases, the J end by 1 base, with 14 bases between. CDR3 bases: TGTGCCAGCAGTTTTGTTTCGGTCGGGGGCACAGATACGCAGTATTTT. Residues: CASSFVSVGGTDTQYF.

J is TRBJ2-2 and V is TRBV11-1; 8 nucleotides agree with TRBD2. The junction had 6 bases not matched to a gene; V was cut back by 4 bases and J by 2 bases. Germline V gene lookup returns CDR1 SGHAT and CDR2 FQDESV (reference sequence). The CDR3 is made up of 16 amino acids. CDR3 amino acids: CASSSIAGLNTGELFF. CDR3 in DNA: TGTGCCAGCAGCTCCATAGCGGGGTTAAACACCGGGGAGCTGTTTTTT.

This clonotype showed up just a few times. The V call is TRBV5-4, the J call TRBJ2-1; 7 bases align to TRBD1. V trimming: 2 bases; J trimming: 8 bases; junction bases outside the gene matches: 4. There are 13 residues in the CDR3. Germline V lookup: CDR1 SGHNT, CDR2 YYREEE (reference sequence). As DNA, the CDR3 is TGTGCCAGCAGCTTCGGGACAGTTTATGAGCAGTTCTTC. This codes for CASSFGTVYEQFF.

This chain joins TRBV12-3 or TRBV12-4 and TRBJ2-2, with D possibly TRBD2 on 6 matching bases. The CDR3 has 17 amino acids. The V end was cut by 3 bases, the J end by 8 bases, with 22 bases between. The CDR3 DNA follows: TGTGCCAGCAGTTTTTTGGTGCCAAAATTTGGAGGGGGGGAGCTGTTTTTT. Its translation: CASSFLVPKFGGGELFF.

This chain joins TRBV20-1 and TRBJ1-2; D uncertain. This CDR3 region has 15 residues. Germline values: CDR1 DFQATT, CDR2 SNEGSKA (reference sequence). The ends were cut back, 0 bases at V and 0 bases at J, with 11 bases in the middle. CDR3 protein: CSARERAMTNYGYTF. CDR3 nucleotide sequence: TGCAGTGCTAGAGAGAGGGCGATGACTAACTATGGCTACACCTTC.

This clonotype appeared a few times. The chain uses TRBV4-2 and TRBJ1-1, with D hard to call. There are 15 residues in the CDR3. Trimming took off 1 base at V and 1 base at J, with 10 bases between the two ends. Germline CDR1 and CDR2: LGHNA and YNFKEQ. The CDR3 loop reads CASSQGVGSNTEAFF. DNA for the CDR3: TGTGCCAGCAGCCAAGGTGTGGGATCGAACACTGAAGCTTTCTTT.

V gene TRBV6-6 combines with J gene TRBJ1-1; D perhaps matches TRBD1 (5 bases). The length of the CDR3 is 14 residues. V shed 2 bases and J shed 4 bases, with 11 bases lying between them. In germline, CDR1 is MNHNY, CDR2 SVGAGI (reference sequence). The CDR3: CASSYRDAVTEAFF. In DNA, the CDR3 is TGTGCCAGCAGTTACAGGGACGCGGTCACTGAAGCTTTCTTT.

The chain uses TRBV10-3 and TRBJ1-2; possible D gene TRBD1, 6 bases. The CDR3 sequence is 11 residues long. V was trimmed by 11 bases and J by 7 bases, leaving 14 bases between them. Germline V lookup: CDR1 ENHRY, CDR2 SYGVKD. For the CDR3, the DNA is TGTGCCGTAGAGACAGGCATTGGCTACACCTTC. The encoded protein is CAVETGIGYTF.

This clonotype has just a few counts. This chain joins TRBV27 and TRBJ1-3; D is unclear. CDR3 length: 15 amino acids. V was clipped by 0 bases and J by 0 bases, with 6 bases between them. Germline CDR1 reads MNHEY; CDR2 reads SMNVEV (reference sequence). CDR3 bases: TGTGCCAGCAGTTTATCGGGCTACTCTGGAAACACCATATATTTT. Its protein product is CASSLSGYSGNTIYF.

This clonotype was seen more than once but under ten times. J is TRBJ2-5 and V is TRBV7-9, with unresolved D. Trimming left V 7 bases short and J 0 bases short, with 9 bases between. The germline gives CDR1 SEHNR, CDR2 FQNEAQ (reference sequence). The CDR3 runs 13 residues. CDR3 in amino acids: CASTVKYQETQYF. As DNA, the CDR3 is TGTGCCAGCACCGTCAAGTACCAAGAGACCCAGTACTTC.

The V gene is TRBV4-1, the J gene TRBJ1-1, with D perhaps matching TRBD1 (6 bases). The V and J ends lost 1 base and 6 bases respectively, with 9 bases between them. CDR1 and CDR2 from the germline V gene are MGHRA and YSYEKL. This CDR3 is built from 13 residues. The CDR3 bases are TGCGCCAGCAGCCAAGGTGGGGGGCCTGAAGCTTTCTTT. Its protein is CASSQGGGPEAFF.

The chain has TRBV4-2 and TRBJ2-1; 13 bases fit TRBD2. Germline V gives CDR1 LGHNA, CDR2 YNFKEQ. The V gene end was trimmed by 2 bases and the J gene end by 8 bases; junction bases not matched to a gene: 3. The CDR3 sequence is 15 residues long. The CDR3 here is CASSQTSGGAYEQFF. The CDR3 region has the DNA TGTGCCAGCAGCCAAACTAGCGGGGGGGCCTATGAGCAGTTCTTC.

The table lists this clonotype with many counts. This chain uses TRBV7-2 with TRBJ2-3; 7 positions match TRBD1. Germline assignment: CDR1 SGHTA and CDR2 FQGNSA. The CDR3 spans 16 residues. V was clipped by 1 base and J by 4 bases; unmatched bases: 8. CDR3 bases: TGTGCCAGCAGCTTAGGGCCATACAGGGGCGCAGATACGCAGTATTTT. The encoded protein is CASSLGPYRGADTQYF.

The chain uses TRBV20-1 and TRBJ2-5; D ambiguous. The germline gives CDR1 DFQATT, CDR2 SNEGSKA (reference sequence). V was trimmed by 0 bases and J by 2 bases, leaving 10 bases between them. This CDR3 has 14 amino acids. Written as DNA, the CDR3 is TGCAGTGCTAGAGAGTTGGCCTTACAAGAGACCCAGTACTTC. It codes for CSARELALQETQYF.

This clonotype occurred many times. In nucleotides, the CDR3 is TGTGCCAGTAGTATAATGCAATATCGGTGGTCTCTAGACGGGGGCAACGGCGAAGCTTTCTTT. Amino acids: CASSIMQYRWSLDGGNGEAFF. The chain is built from TRBV19 and TRBJ1-1, with TRBD1 as a possible D gene (6 bases). Germline CDR1 reads LNHDA; CDR2 reads SQIVND (reference sequence). There are 21 residues in the CDR3. Between the trimmed V and J ends, which lost 2 bases and 8 bases, there was a span of 36 bases.

The CDR3: CASSEEEGRETQYF. CDR3 in DNA: TGTGCCAGCAGTGAAGAGGAGGGTCGTGAGACCCAGTACTTC. V usage is TRBV6-1 and J usage is TRBJ2-5, with a weak D call TRBD2 (6 bases). Germline CDR1 is MNHNS and CDR2 is SASEGT. V gave up 1 base and J gave up 5 bases, with 11 bases separating them. The CDR3 runs 14 residues.

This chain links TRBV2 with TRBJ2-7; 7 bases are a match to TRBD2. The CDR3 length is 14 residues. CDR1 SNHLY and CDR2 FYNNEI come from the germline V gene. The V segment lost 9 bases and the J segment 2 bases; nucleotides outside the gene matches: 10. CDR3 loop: CARGGTEGAYEQYV. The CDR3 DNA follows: TGTGCCAGGGGAGGGACGGAAGGCGCCTACGAGCAGTACGTC.

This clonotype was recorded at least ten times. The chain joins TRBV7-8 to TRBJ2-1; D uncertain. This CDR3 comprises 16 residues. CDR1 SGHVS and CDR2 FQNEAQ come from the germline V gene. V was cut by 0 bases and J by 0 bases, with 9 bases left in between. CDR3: CASSLAGISSYNEQFF. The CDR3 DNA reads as TGTGCCAGCAGCTTAGCAGGTATCTCCTCCTACAATGAGCAGTTCTTC. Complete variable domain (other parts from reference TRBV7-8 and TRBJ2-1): GAGVSQSPRYKVAKRGQDVALRCDPISGHVSLFWYQQALGQGPEFLTYFQNEAQLDKSGLPSDRFFAERPEGSVSTLKIQRTQQEDSAVYLCASSLAGISSYNEQFFGPGTRLTVL.

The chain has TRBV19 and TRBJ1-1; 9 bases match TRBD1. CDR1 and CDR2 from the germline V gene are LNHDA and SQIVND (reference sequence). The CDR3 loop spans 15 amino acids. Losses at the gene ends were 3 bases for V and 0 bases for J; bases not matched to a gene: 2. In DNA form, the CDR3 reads TGTGCCAGTAGTATGGACAGGGGTATGAACACTGAAGCTTTCTTT. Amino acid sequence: CASSMDRGMNTEAFF.

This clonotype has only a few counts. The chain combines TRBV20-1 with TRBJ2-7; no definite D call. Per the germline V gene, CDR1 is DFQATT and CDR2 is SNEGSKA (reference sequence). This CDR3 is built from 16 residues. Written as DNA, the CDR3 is TGCACCAGTCCAGGTCTTTCACAAGGAAACTCCTACGAGCAGTACTTC. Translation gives CTSPGLSQGNSYEQYF.

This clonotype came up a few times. The CDR3 region is CASSLPSTSGGASDTQYF. The CDR3, as DNA: TGTGCCAGCAGCTTACCTTCGACTAGCGGGGGGGCTTCAGATACGCAGTATTTT. The chain links TRBV7-6 to TRBJ2-3; 14 bases fit TRBD2. CDR1 is SGHVS, CDR2 FNYEAQ, per germline. V was pared by 2 bases and J by 4 bases, with 8 bases of the junction left unmatched. This CDR3 region has 18 residues.

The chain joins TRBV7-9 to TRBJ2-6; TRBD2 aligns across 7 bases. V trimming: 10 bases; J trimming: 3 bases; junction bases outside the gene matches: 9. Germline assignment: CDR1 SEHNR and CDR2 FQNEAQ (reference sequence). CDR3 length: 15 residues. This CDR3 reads CATWWGRGGANVLTF. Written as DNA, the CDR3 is TGTGCCACCTGGTGGGGGAGGGGTGGGGCCAACGTCCTGACTTTC.

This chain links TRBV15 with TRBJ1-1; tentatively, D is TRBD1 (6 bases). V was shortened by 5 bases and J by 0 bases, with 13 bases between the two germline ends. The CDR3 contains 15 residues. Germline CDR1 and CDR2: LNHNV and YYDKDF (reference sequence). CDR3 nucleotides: TGTGCCACCAGCTCACGGGACATTTTGAACACTGAAGCTTTCTTT. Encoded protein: CATSSRDILNTEAFF.

The CDR3 here is CASSLQGTSTDTQYF. The CDR3 coding sequence is TGTGCCAGCAGCTTGCAGGGAACTTCAACAGATACGCAGTATTTT. The chain combines TRBV7-8 with TRBJ2-3, with D possibly matching TRBD1 (5 bases). Germline V gene data show CDR1 as SGHVS and CDR2 as FQNEAQ. Deletions cut 3 bases from V and 3 bases from J, with 13 bases between. The CDR3 length is 15 residues.

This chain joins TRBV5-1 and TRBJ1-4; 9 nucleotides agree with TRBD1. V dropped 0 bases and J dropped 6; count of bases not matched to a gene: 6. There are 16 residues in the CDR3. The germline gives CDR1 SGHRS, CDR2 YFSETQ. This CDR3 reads CASSLETGGPHEKLFF. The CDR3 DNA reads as TGCGCCAGCAGCTTGGAGACAGGGGGTCCTCATGAAAAACTGTTTTTT.

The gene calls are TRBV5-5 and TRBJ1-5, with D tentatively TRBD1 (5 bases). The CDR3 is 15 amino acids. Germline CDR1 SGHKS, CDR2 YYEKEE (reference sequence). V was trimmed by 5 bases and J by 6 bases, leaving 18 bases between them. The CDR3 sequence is CASRQSQGLPQPQHF. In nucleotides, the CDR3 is TGTGCCAGCAGACAATCCCAGGGCCTCCCTCAGCCCCAGCATTTT.

The CDR3 DNA is TGTGCCAGCAGCCGGGGTACGGGGACAGGGCTTTTCCATGAGCAGTTCTTC. Amino acids: CASSRGTGTGLFHEQFF. The rearrangement links TRBV7-6 to TRBJ2-1, with 9 bases that match TRBD1. Germline V gene data show CDR1 as SGHVS and CDR2 as FNYEAQ. CDR3 length equals 17 residues. V gave up 5 bases and J gave up 8 bases; unmatched junction bases: 16.

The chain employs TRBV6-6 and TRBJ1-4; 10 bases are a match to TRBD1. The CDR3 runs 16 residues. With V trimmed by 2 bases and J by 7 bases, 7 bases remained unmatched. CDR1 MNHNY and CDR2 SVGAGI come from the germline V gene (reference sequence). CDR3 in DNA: TGTGCCAGCAGTTACGGACAGGGGGAGTTAACTGAAAAACTGTTTTTT. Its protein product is CASSYGQGELTEKLFF.